A single sample gave rise to the 16 T cell receptor beta chains below, sequenced in a study of blood T cell repertoires in COVID-19. Produced via immunoSEQ multiplex PCR; TCRdb's table is partial and in-frame only. The sample holds 150,000 to 200,000 clones, approximately 86% seen once. Sequenced input: peripheral blood. Receptors were obtained from a man in his sixties or seventies with acute or convalescent COVID-19.

This rearrangement joins TRBV5-1 to TRBJ2-6; D gene ambiguous. V was clipped by 0 bases and J by 0 bases, with 7 bases between them. The CDR3 is 16 amino acids. Germline V gives CDR1 SGHRS, CDR2 YFSETQ. The CDR3 here is CASSLGLSSGANVLTF. The CDR3 nucleotides are TGCGCCAGCAGCTTGGGACTGTCCTCTGGGGCCAACGTCCTGACTTTC.

The V call is TRBV5-1, the J call TRBJ2-5; possible D gene TRBD2, 5 bases. Germline V gives CDR1 SGHRS, CDR2 YFSETQ. The CDR3 covers 13 residues. The V gene lost 3 bases and the J gene lost 4 bases, with 10 bases spanning the gap. The CDR3: CASSSSSRETQYF. CDR3 DNA: TGCGCCAGCAGCTCTAGCAGTCGAGAGACCCAGTACTTC.

This clone was seen just once. The rearrangement links TRBV2 to TRBJ2-1; 8 positions agree with TRBD2. V shed 6 bases, J shed 2 bases, and the junction held 3 bases outside the gene matches. Germline CDR1 reads SNHLY; CDR2 reads FYNNEI. This CDR3 has 14 residues. The CDR3 nucleotides are TGTGCCAGCAGGCCGGGGGGGGCCTACAATGAGCAGTTCTTC. It codes for CASRPGGAYNEQFF.

J is TRBJ2-3 and V is TRBV7-9; 8 bases line up with TRBD1. V shed 6 bases, J shed 3 bases, and the junction held 8 bases outside the gene matches. The germline V gene encodes CDR1 SEHNR and CDR2 FQNEAQ (reference sequence). There are 15 residues in the CDR3. This CDR3 reads CASSQTGDRTDTQYF. The CDR3 DNA is TGTGCCAGCAGTCAGACAGGGGATCGAACAGATACGCAGTATTTT. The complete variable domain, with remaining parts taken from reference TRBV7-9 and TRBJ2-3, reads DTGVSQNPRHKITKRGQNVTFRCDPISEHNRLYWYRQTLGQGPEFLTYFQNEAQLEKSRLLSDRFSAERPKGSFSTLEIQRTEQGDSAMYLCASSQTGDRTDTQYFGPGTRLTVL.

This chain connects TRBV2 to TRBJ2-2, with D tentatively TRBD2 (5 bases). The CDR3 length is 13 residues. The germline V and J ends were trimmed by 7 bases and 5 bases, with 11 bases remaining between them. CDR1 is SNHLY, CDR2 FYNNEI, per germline. CDR3 sequence reads: CASTRTPTGELFF. In nucleotides, the CDR3 is TGTGCCAGCACGAGGACTCCAACCGGGGAGCTGTTTTTT.

The chain joins TRBV30 to TRBJ2-7; D remains unclear. Trimming left V 1 base short and J 5 bases short, with 12 bases between. CDR1 and CDR2 (germline): GTSNPN, SVGIG (reference sequence). This CDR3 is built from 13 residues. The CDR3, as DNA: TGTGCCTGGAGTGGCTGGGTAGCCCACGAGCAGTACTTC. It is translated as CAWSGWVAHEQYF.

The genes are TRBV2 and TRBJ2-2, with 7 bases matching TRBD2. The CDR3 covers 15 residues. Germline CDR1 is SNHLY and CDR2 is FYNNEI. Unmatched junction bases numbered 13, after V lost 11 bases and J lost 4 bases. The CDR3 DNA is TGTGCCTGCGAGACGGGGGGATTCGGCACCGGGGAGCTGTTTTTT. Translating it yields CACETGGFGTGELFF. The full variable domain, its missing parts supplied by reference TRBV2 and TRBJ2-2, is EPEVTQTPSHQVTQMGQEVILRCVPISNHLYFYWYRQILGQKVEFLVSFYNNEISEKSEIFDDQFSVERPDGSNFTLKIRSTKLEDSAMYFCACETGGFGTGELFFGEGSRLTVL.

The J gene is TRBJ2-1, the V gene TRBV11-2; 15 nucleotides match TRBD2. Germline assignment: CDR1 SGHAT and CDR2 FQNNGV. The CDR3 is 17 residues long. Trimming took 5 bases from V and 10 from J; bases not matched to a gene: 12. Here the CDR3 reads CASSPRIGTSGGREQFF. The CDR3 nucleotides read TGTGCCAGCAGCCCAAGAATCGGGACTAGCGGGGGGCGGGAGCAGTTCTTC. Complete variable domain (other parts from reference TRBV11-2 and TRBJ2-1): EAGVAQSPRYKIIEKRQSVAFWCNPISGHATLYWYQQILGQGPKLLIQFQNNGVVDDSQLPKDRFSAERLKGVDSTLKIQPAKLEDSAVYLCASSPRIGTSGGREQFFGPGTRLTVL.

The chain combines TRBV7-9 with TRBJ1-1, with unresolved D. The CDR3 is made up of 14 amino acids. V was trimmed by 5 bases and J by 1 base, leaving 11 bases between them. Per germline, CDR1 SEHNR and CDR2 FQNEAQ (reference sequence). The CDR3 region has the DNA TGTGCCAGCAGCCTGTCAGCGGAGAACACTGAAGCTTTCTTT. Its protein is CASSLSAENTEAFF.

The chain combines TRBV5-1 with TRBJ2-5; D gene uncertain. The germline CDR1 and CDR2 sequences are SGHRS and YFSETQ. The CDR3 extends over 13 amino acids. V shed 2 bases and J shed 2 bases, with 7 bases lying between them. The chain's CDR3 is CASSFGLQETQYF. The CDR3 coding sequence is TGCGCCAGCAGCTTTGGGCTTCAAGAGACCCAGTACTTC.

The chain links TRBV2 to TRBJ1-5; 7 bases fit TRBD1. The CDR3 consists of 16 residues. Germline loops: CDR1 SNHLY, CDR2 FYNNEI. V lost 3 bases and J lost 4; bases outside the gene matches: 9. CDR3 coding DNA: TGTGCCAGCAGTGACCCCACAGGGGCCAGAAATCAGCCCCAGCATTTT. Encoded protein: CASSDPTGARNQPQHF.

This clone was seen just once. The V and J genes are TRBV6-6 and TRBJ2-7; 7 bases line up with TRBD1. Per germline, CDR1 MNHNY and CDR2 SVGAGI (reference sequence). The V segment lost 5 bases and the J segment 5 bases; nucleotides outside the gene matches: 15. The CDR3 extends over 16 amino acids. The CDR3 reads CASSPTAGTVIHEQYF. The DNA of the CDR3 is TGTGCCAGCAGTCCGACAGCCGGGACAGTTATCCACGAGCAGTACTTC.

The chain is built from TRBV5-4 and TRBJ1-2; D possibly corresponds to TRBD1 (6 bases). Per the germline V gene, CDR1 is SGHNT and CDR2 is YYREEE (reference sequence). This CDR3 has 16 amino acids. V shed 0 bases and J shed 0 bases, with 12 bases lying between them. In DNA form, the CDR3 reads TGTGCCAGCAGCTTGGGACCGGGGGGCTCTAACTATGGCTACACCTTC. This encodes CASSLGPGGSNYGYTF.

The chain combines TRBV29-1 with TRBJ2-3; D gene unclear. With 6 bases removed from V and 0 bases from J, the gap between germline ends came to 13 bases. The CDR3 consists of 14 residues. In germline, CDR1 is SQVTM, CDR2 ANQGSEA. The CDR3 region is CSVITTHSTDTQYF. The CDR3 DNA sequence: TGCAGCGTCATAACTACCCATAGCACAGATACGCAGTATTTT.

The chain employs TRBV5-1 and TRBJ1-1; no clear D. The V and J ends lost 0 bases and 1 base respectively, with 7 bases between them. Germline V lookup: CDR1 SGHRS, CDR2 YFSETQ. The CDR3 loop spans 14 amino acids. CDR3: CASSLVVRNTEAFF. CDR3 in DNA: TGCGCCAGCAGCTTGGTCGTGCGGAACACTGAAGCTTTCTTT.

The chain uses TRBV21-1 and TRBJ1-1; the table's D call of TRBD1 was not tested on the DNA. TRBV21-1 is a known pseudogene. CDR3 length equals 11 residues. The CDR3 loop reads CASSPGGCAFF. CDR3 bases: TGTGCCAGCAGCCCAGGGGGGTGCGCTTTCTTT.